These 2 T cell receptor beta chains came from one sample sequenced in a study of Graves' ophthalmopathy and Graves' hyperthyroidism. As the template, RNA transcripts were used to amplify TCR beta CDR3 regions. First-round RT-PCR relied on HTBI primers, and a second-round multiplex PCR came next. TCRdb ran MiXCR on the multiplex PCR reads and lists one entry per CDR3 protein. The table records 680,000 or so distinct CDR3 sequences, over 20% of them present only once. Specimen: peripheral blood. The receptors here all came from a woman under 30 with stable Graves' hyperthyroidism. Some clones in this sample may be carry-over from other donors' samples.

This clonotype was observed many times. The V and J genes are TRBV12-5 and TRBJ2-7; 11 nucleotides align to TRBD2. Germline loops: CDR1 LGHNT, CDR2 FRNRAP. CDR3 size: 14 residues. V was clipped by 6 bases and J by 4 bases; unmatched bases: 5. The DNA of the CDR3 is TGTGCTAGTGGCAATACTAGCGGGGGTTACGAGCAGTACTTC. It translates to CASGNTSGGYEQYF.

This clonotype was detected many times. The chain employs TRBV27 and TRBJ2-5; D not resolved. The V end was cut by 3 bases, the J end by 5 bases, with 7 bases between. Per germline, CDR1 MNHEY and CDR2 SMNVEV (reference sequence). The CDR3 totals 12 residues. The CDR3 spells CASSFLNETQYF. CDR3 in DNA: TGTGCCAGCAGTTTCCTTAATGAGACCCAGTACTTC.